The clone carrying this TCR beta chain came up many times. The antigen is unknown. These data belong to a study of CD8 T cells in ankylosing spondylitis. General study points: The authors found the disease-linked clones to be CD8+ and relatively rare in peripheral blood. Existing reports had already noted some motif variants in reactive arthritis synovial fluid and blood. Ankylosing spondylitis blood appeared to be characterized by a TCR beta motif of 7 to 9 highly homologous variants. It was reported that disease-linked clones were significantly enriched in matched ankylosing spondylitis synovial fluid.

This CDR3 contains 13 residues. The germline V gene has CDR1 DFQATT and CDR2 SNEGSKA (reference sequence). The V end lost 6 bases, the J end lost 3 bases, and 12 bases lay between the germline ends. Molecular-barcoded quantitative 5'-RACE produced these TCR beta libraries. One entry per CDR3 protein, called by TCRdb with MiXCR from the 5' RACE reads. The top ten clones hold approximately 6.3% of a sample with about 540,000 distinct CDR3 sequences, about 13% of them seen once. Source material: blood, either unsorted or a sorted T cell fraction (not recorded which). This chain connects TRBV20-1 to TRBJ2-1; perhaps TRBD2 as D (5 bases). This clonotype originated in a male donor with ankylosing spondylitis. CDR3 coding DNA: TGCAGTGCCCCACCCCGGGACTACAATGAGCAGTTCTTC. Its protein is CSAPPRDYNEQFF.